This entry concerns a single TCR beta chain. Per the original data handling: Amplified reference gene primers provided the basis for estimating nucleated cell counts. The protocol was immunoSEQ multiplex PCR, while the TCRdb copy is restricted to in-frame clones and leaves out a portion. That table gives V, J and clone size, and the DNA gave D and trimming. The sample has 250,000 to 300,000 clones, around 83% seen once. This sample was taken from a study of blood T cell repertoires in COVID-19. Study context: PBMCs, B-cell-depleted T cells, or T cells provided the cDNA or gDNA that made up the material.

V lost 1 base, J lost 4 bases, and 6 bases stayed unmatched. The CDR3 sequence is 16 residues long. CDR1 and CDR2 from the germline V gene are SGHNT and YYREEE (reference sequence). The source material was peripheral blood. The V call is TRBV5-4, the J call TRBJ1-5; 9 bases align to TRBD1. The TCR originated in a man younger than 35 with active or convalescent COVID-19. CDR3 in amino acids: CASSLMGQGENQPQHF. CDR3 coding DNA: TGTGCCAGCAGCTTGATGGGACAGGGTGAGAATCAGCCCCAGCATTTT.